Below are 21 T cell receptor beta chains sequenced from a single sample in a study of T cells in Graves' hyperthyroidism and ophthalmopathy. What was amplified from RNA transcripts were TCR beta CDR3 regions. Using the HTBI primer set, a first-round RT-PCR was run on the TCR CDR3. Via MiXCR, TCRdb re-called the multiplex PCR reads, giving one row per CDR3 protein. The data contain about 290,000 distinct CDR3 sequences, about an eighth of them singletons. Sequencing was done on a sample of blood. These receptors were taken from a woman aged 30 to 39 with Graves' hyperthyroidism that later progressed to Graves' ophthalmopathy.

Remarks on this clonotype: Since a much larger clone is just one base distant, this may be a read error. V and J are TRBV7-9 and TRBJ2-1; 11 nucleotides align to TRBD2. V lost 2 bases and J lost 8; bases outside the gene matches: 11. This CDR3 has 17 amino acids. CDR1 and CDR2 from the germline V gene are SEHNR and FQNEAQ (reference sequence). Written as DNA, the CDR3 is TGTGCCAGCAGCTTAAAAATGGCTAGCGGGAGGAGGGATGAGCAGTTCTTC. Protein product: CASSLKMASGRRDEQFF.

The chain carries TRBV4-2 and TRBJ2-7, with D perhaps being TRBD1 or TRBD2 (5 bases each). CDR1 is LGHNA and CDR2 is YNFKEQ in the germline V gene. The V end was cut by 3 bases, the J end by 7 bases, with 22 bases between. The CDR3 is 16 residues long. The CDR3 DNA reads as TGTGCCAGCAGCCACTACTCCCGGGACCAGGGCATGGAGCAGTACTTC. Residues: CASSHYSRDQGMEQYF.

This clonotype was counted ten times or more. The chain employs TRBV20-1 and TRBJ1-2, with D maybe TRBD1 (6 bases). Trimming stripped 0 bases from V and 7 bases from J, with 18 bases between. This CDR3 contains 15 residues. CDR1 is DFQATT and CDR2 is SNEGSKA in the germline V gene (reference sequence). This CDR3 reads CSARDQGLPGTGYTF. CDR3 bases: TGCAGTGCTAGAGATCAGGGGCTACCCGGGACTGGCTACACCTTC.

In its sample, this clonotype was seen many times. The chain recombines TRBV20-1 with TRBJ2-7; 12 positions match TRBD2. After removal of 6 bases from V and 7 bases from J, the junction contained 10 bases not matched to a gene. This CDR3 is 14 amino acids long. Germline values: CDR1 DFQATT, CDR2 SNEGSKA (reference sequence). CDR3: CSAVLTSGSEEQYF. CDR3 DNA sequence: TGCAGTGCAGTTCTGACTAGCGGGAGTGAAGAGCAGTACTTC.

This clonotype was found many times. J is TRBJ2-2 and V is TRBV2; TRBD2 aligns across 10 bases. V lost 6 bases, J lost 4 bases, and 5 bases stayed unmatched. CDR3 size: 15 residues. Germline V gene sequence: CDR1 SNHLY, CDR2 FYNNEI. The CDR3 protein is CASRELAGLTGELFF. CDR3 DNA: TGTGCCAGCAGGGAACTAGCGGGACTCACCGGGGAGCTGTTTTTT. The variable domain in full, with the rest retrieved from reference TRBV2 and TRBJ2-2, is EPEVTQTPSHQVTQMGQEVILRCVPISNHLYFYWYRQILGQKVEFLVSFYNNEISEKSEIFDDQFSVERPDGSNFTLKIRSTKLEDSAMYFCASRELAGLTGELFFGEGSRLTVL.

This clonotype was counted many times. The chain combines TRBV7-6 with TRBJ2-3; D not certain. The V gene lost 2 bases and the J gene lost 2 bases, with 11 bases spanning the gap. CDR1 and CDR2 (germline): SGHVS, FNYEAQ. This CDR3 contains 15 residues. CDR3 in amino acids: CASSLSNGFTDTQYF. The CDR3 DNA follows: TGTGCCAGCAGCTTAAGTAACGGTTTCACAGATACGCAGTATTTT.

This clonotype was recorded a few times. The J gene is TRBJ1-4, the V gene TRBV14; the D gene is possibly TRBD1 (6 bases). CDR3 length: 16 amino acids. Trimming shortened V by 4 bases and J by 5 bases, and 17 bases separated the two germline ends. Germline V gene sequence: CDR1 SGHDN, CDR2 FVKESK. This CDR3 is CASSPYRVTPNEKLFF. In DNA, the CDR3 is TGTGCCAGCAGCCCCTACAGGGTCACACCGAATGAAAAACTGTTTTTT.

This clonotype has ten or more counts. The chain is built from TRBV6-5 and TRBJ2-7, with 7 bases that match TRBD2. The CDR3 is made up of 15 amino acids. V lost 2 bases, J lost 3 bases, and 7 bases stayed unmatched. CDR1 MNHEY and CDR2 SVGAGI come from the germline V gene. The CDR3 coding sequence is TGTGCCAGCAGTTACAGGGACTCGGGAGGCTACGAGCAGTACTTC. This sequence encodes CASSYRDSGGYEQYF.

This clonotype was recorded at least ten times. The chain has TRBV27 and TRBJ2-7, with 10 bases identical to TRBD2. The CDR3 contains 14 residues. V lost 6 bases, J lost 3 bases, and 5 bases stayed unmatched. Per the germline V gene, CDR1 is MNHEY and CDR2 is SMNVEV (reference sequence). The CDR3 reads CASRGSGRFYEQYF. The DNA of the CDR3 is TGTGCCAGCAGGGGTAGCGGGAGGTTCTACGAGCAGTACTTC.

This clonotype was seen ten or more times. The chain uses TRBV10-3 and TRBJ2-7; D remains ambiguous. CDR1 is ENHRY, CDR2 SYGVKD, per germline. The CDR3 contains 13 residues. V was clipped by 6 bases and J by 5 bases, with 14 bases between them. CDR3 loop: CAIRSVTPNEQYF. The CDR3 DNA reads as TGTGCCATCAGATCAGTTACCCCGAACGAGCAGTACTTC.

This clonotype was recorded many times. The chain recombines TRBV12-3 or TRBV12-4 with TRBJ2-7, with D tentatively TRBD2 (6 bases). The CDR3 sequence is 15 residues long. V gave up 1 base and J gave up 0 bases, with 10 bases separating them. The CDR3 DNA reads as TGTGCCAGCAGTTTAGTCGGAGGGATCTCCTACGAGCAGTACTTC. Translation: CASSLVGGISYEQYF.

This clonotype appeared many times. The chain links TRBV7-2 to TRBJ1-1; D perhaps matches TRBD1 (6 bases). Trimming left V 1 base short and J 5 bases short, with 11 bases between. This CDR3 is 14 amino acids long. Germline-derived CDR1 and CDR2 are SGHTA and FQGNSA. CDR3 protein: CASSLEGGRTEAFF. CDR3 in DNA: TGTGCCAGCAGCTTAGAGGGGGGGAGAACTGAAGCTTTCTTT.

This clonotype was counted many times. The chain uses TRBV28 and TRBJ2-7; D is unresolved. Germline V gene data show CDR1 as MDHEN and CDR2 as SYDVKM. The germline V and J ends were trimmed by 1 base and 2 bases, with 6 bases remaining between them. This CDR3 has 13 residues. CDR3 in amino acids: CASSLYQTYEQYF. The CDR3 DNA follows: TGTGCCAGCAGTTTATACCAGACCTACGAGCAGTACTTC.

In its sample, this clonotype was seen many times. This chain connects TRBV2 to TRBJ2-1; TRBD2 aligns across 7 bases. After removal of 6 bases from V and 0 bases from J, the junction contained 5 bases not matched to a gene. CDR3 length equals 15 residues. CDR1 SNHLY and CDR2 FYNNEI come from the germline V gene. In nucleotides, the CDR3 is TGTGCCAGCAGACTAGCGCCGTCCTCCTACAATGAGCAGTTCTTC. Its protein product is CASRLAPSSYNEQFF.

This clonotype was seen ten or more times. The chain couples TRBV6-2 or TRBV6-3 to TRBJ2-1; 7 positions match TRBD2. V lost 2 bases to trimming and J lost 3 bases; unmatched junction nucleotides: 13. The CDR3 is made up of 18 amino acids. Germline V gene lookup returns CDR1 MNHEY and CDR2 SVGEGT. The CDR3 region is CASSYLRLAEIYYNEQFF. Written as DNA, the CDR3 is TGTGCCAGCAGTTACCTCCGGCTAGCGGAAATCTACTACAATGAGCAGTTCTTC.

This clonotype was observed a few times. This sequence joins TRBV5-4 and TRBJ2-1; TRBD2 might be the D (5 bases). The ends were cut back, 0 bases at V and 7 bases at J, with 20 bases in the middle. Germline V gene sequence: CDR1 SGHNT, CDR2 YYREEE (reference sequence). The CDR3 is made up of 17 amino acids. In DNA form, the CDR3 reads TGTGCCAGCAGCTTGGGTCTTGGGAGAGGAGAATGGAATGAGCAGTTCTTC. It codes for CASSLGLGRGEWNEQFF.

This clonotype was seen a few times. The J gene is TRBJ1-5, the V gene TRBV19; D is uncertain. Germline CDR1 is LNHDA and CDR2 is SQIVND (reference sequence). Trimming removed 1 base from V and 2 bases from J, with 12 bases in between. The CDR3 length is 16 residues. CDR3 bases: TGTGCCAGTAGTATAGGACTCCGAGCGGGCAATCAGCCCCAGCATTTT. Protein: CASSIGLRAGNQPQHF.

As for this clonotype: One base away lies a much larger clone, so this may be a sequencing read error. V usage is TRBV3-1 and J usage is TRBJ2-7, with D perhaps matching TRBD1 or TRBD2 (5 bases each). V was pared by 0 bases and J by 5 bases, with 14 bases between. In germline, CDR1 is LGHDT, CDR2 YNNKEL (reference sequence). CDR3 length: 15 amino acids. The CDR3 reads CASSQDAGSWDEQYF. The CDR3 nucleotides are TGTGCCAGCAGCCAAGATGCAGGGAGCTGGGACGAGCAGTACTTC.

This clonotype was detected ten times or more. The V gene is TRBV6-1, the J gene TRBJ2-7, with unresolved D. The CDR3 loop spans 14 amino acids. Germline loops: CDR1 MNHNS, CDR2 SASEGT. The V end was cut by 8 bases, the J end by 3 bases, with 17 bases between. CDR3 nucleotide sequence: TGTGCCAGCCTAACGAGTTCAAAACACTACGAGCAGTACTTC. Amino acids: CASLTSSKHYEQYF.

The table lists this clonotype with many counts. The chain combines TRBV12-3 or TRBV12-4 with TRBJ2-5; 8 nucleotides align to TRBD1. V dropped 3 bases and J dropped 5; count of bases not matched to a gene: 5. This CDR3 comprises 14 residues. The DNA for the CDR3 is TGTGCCAGCAGTTTGGTTCAGGGGGCGGAGACCCAGTACTTC. It specifies CASSLVQGAETQYF.

The table lists this clonotype with many counts. The V and J genes are TRBV28 and TRBJ2-7; D possibly matches TRBD1 or TRBD2 (5 bases each). Germline V gene sequence: CDR1 MDHEN, CDR2 SYDVKM. The CDR3 has 14 residues. The V end lost 5 bases, the J end lost 2 bases, and 13 bases lay between the germline ends. The CDR3 sequence: CASSLLGTTYEQYF. The CDR3 DNA reads TGTGCCAGCAGTCTTCTGGGGACCACCTACGAGCAGTACTTC.